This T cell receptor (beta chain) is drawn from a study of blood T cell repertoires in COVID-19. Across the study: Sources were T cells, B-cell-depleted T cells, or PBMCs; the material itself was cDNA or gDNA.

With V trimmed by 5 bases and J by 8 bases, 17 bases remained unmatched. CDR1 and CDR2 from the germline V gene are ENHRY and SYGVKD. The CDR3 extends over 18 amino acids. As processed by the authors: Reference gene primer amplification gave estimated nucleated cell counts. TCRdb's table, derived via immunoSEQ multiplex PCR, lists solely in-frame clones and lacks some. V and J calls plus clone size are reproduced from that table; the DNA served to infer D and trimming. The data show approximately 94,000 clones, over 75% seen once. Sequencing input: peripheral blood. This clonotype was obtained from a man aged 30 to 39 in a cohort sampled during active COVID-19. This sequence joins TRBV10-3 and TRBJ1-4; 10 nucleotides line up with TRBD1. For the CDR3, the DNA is TGTGCCATCAGTAATGGACAGGGGCCTCTGGACAGGGGGGAAAAACTGTTTTTT. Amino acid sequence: CAISNGQGPLDRGEKLFF.